This TCR beta chain was captured by sequencing in a study of early T cells in non-severe SARS-CoV-2 infection. Looking at the study overall: The sequenced material was bulk RNA from unsorted whole blood, and its chains were unpaired.

This clonotype occurred a few times. TCRdb re-analysed the 5' RACE reads in MiXCR, keeping a single row per CDR3 protein. The sample comprises roughly 70,000 distinct CDR3 sequences, 20% to 25% of which are singletons, and 16% rests with the top ten. This sequence was found in an adult who was a healthcare worker with PCR-confirmed SARS-CoV-2 infection or an uninfected control (not recorded which). The sequencing here drew on whole blood, taken at baseline.

This chain's CDR3 is CASSPTAGQGYEQYF. The CDR3, as DNA: TGTGCCAGCTCTCCGACCGCGGGACAGGGGTACGAGCAGTACTTC. This chain connects TRBV18 to TRBJ2-7; 10 bases line up with TRBD1. Per the germline V gene, CDR1 is KGHSH and CDR2 is LQKENI. Losses at the gene ends were 6 bases for V and 4 bases for J; bases not matched to a gene: 9. CDR3 length: 15 amino acids. Based on the CDR3 plus reference TRBV18 and TRBJ2-7, the full variable domain is NAGVMQNPRHLVRRRGQEARLRCSPMKGHSHVYWYRQLPEEGLKFMVYLQKENIIDESGMPKERFSAEFPKEGPSILRIQQVVRGDSAAYFCASSPTAGQGYEQYFGPGTRLTVT.